The rows below give T cell receptor beta chains drawn from one sample of a study of cytomegalovirus exposure and HLA in healthy donors. Measured with immunoSEQ multiplex PCR; TCRdb has only the in-frame clones, and not every one. The table lists about 180,000 clones, about 80% of them singletons, with less than 4.5% in the top ten. The sample was PBMCs. The receptors were gathered from an older woman in good health and CMV-seropositive. Each CDR3 is given with its conserved first and last residue. The D gene is left open where the match is weak. Some rows have no size entry. The others give once, few or many, or a class for an expanded clone.

len,v_gene,j_gene,abundance,d_gene,CDR3nt,CDR3aa
12,TRBV30,TRBJ1-2,few,TRBD1,TGTGCCTCGGGACAGGGGGGCTATGGCTACACCTTC,CASGQGGYGYTF
16,TRBV6-1,TRBJ2-3,few,TRBD2,TGTGCCAGCAGTGATGGTCCAGCGGGGGGGTATGCAGCGCAGTATTTT,CASSDGPAGGYAAQYF
17,TRBV9,TRBJ2-1,-,TRBD2,TGTGCCAGCAGCCGAATCGGGACTAGCGGGGGTAACAATGAGCAGTTCTTC,CASSRIGTSGGNNEQFF
17,TRBV28,TRBJ1-5,few,TRBD1,TGTGCCAGCATTAACACGACAGGGAGGAAGGGTAAGCAGCCCCAGCATTTT,CASINTTGRKGKQPQHF
16,TRBV28,TRBJ1-5,-,TRBD1,TGTGCCAGCAGCCCCGCCCGTGCCAGGGGGAATCAGCCCCAGCATTTT,CASSPARARGNQPQHF
16,TRBV21-1,TRBJ2-7,-,-,TGTGCCAGCAGCAAAAGTACTAGCGGGAGGCCCTACGAGCAGTACTTC,CASSKSTSGRPYEQYF
15,TRBV5-1,TRBJ2-2,-,TRBD2,TGCGCCAGCAGCTGGGAAACTAGCGGACCAGGGGAGCTGTTTTTT,CASSWETSGPGELFF
13,TRBV7-2,TRBJ1-3,-,-,TGTGCCAGCAGCTCCGCGGGAGGAAACACCATATATTTT,CASSSAGGNTIYF
13,TRBV29-1,TRBJ2-7,few,-,TGCAGCGTTGAAGCCACAGGTTCCTACGAGCAGTACTTC,CSVEATGSYEQYF
14,TRBV25-1,TRBJ2-5,-,-,TGTGCCAGCAACGGAGTGGGGAGTCAAGAGACCCAGTACTTC,CASNGVGSQETQYF
12,TRBV11-3,TRBJ1-6,-,-,TGTGCCAGCAGCCCCAGGGTGTCGCCCCTCCACTTT,CASSPRVSPLHF
15,TRBV19,TRBJ1-2,-,-,TGTGCCAGTAGTATTGGGGGCAGCCTTAACTATGGCTACACCTTC,CASSIGGSLNYGYTF
12,TRBV2,TRBJ1-2,-,-,TGTGCCAGCAAATATGCAGGGGTTGGCTACACCTTC,CASKYAGVGYTF
16,TRBV28,TRBJ1-2,-,TRBD1,TGTGCCAGCAGTTTATGGGAAGTGGGACAGGGTTATGGCTACACCTTC,CASSLWEVGQGYGYTF
12,TRBV7-9,TRBJ2-1,few,-,TGTGCCAGCAGCTTAGTATTCGGGGAGCAGTTCTTC,CASSLVFGEQFF
16,TRBV27,TRBJ1-4,-,TRBD1,TGTGCCAGCAGTCCCCCGGAGGCAGGGGGGAATGAAAAACTGTTTTTT,CASSPPEAGGNEKLFF
14,TRBV9,TRBJ2-5,-,TRBD2,TGTGCCAGCAGCTTCGGGACTAGCGGGGAGACCCAGTACTTC,CASSFGTSGETQYF
14,TRBV6-1,TRBJ2-5,-,TRBD2,TGTGCCAGCAGTAGGGGGACTAGCGGCGAGACCCAGTACTTC,CASSRGTSGETQYF
11,TRBV28,TRBJ2-7,-,-,TGTGCCAGCAGCCCGGGTTACGAGCAGTACTTC,CASSPGYEQYF
13,TRBV27,TRBJ2-3,-,-,TGTGCCAGCAAGCTTTCTAGCACAGATACGCAGTATTTT,CASKLSSTDTQYF
15,TRBV5-5,TRBJ2-7,few,TRBD2,TGTGCCAGCAGCCGGGGGGGGGCAGGAGCCTACGAGCAGTACTTC,CASSRGGAGAYEQYF
17,TRBV30,TRBJ2-2,few,TRBD1,TGTGCCCACAAACCTATCCTCGGCAGGGGGCAGGCCGGGGAGCTGTTTTTT,CAHKPILGRGQAGELFF
14,TRBV9,TRBJ2-7,-,TRBD1,TGTGCCAGCAGCGTCGGGACAGGGGGTGACGAGCAGTACTTC,CASSVGTGGDEQYF
14,TRBV21-1,TRBJ1-1,-,-,TGTGCCAGCAGCGCCCATGGGCGAAACACTGAAGCTTTCTTT,CASSAHGRNTEAFF
16,TRBV9,TRBJ2-7,once,TRBD2,TGTGCCAGCAGCGTAGGGGCGACTAGCGGGAGCTACGAGCAGTACTTC,CASSVGATSGSYEQYF
14,TRBV18,TRBJ1-2,-,-,TGTGCCAGCTCACCACCGTCCCGGGTTGAAGGCTACACCTTC,CASSPPSRVEGYTF
16,TRBV11-2,TRBJ2-1,once,TRBD1,TGTGCCAGCAGCGCACCCACAGGGGCCTACTACAATGAGCAGTTCTTC,CASSAPTGAYYNEQFF
14,TRBV28,TRBJ1-4,-,TRBD1,TGTGCCAGCAGACCAACAGGGGGCGTCGAAAAACTGTTTTTT,CASRPTGGVEKLFF
14,TRBV28,TRBJ2-7,-,TRBD1,TGTGCCAGCAGTTCGGGACAGTTGCCCTACGAGCAGTACTTC,CASSSGQLPYEQYF
16,TRBV28,TRBJ1-4,few,TRBD1,TGTGCCAGCAGTTTCCCCTTGACAGGGGCCCGCGAAAAACTGTTTTTT,CASSFPLTGAREKLFF
17,TRBV7-3,TRBJ1-4,-,TRBD1,TGTGCCAGCAGCCGATCCGGGACAGGGGGGACTAATGAAAAACTGTTTTTT,CASSRSGTGGTNEKLFF
15,TRBV18,TRBJ2-1,once,-,TGTGCCAGCTCACCGGCGGGGATTCAAAGTTATGAGCAGTTCTTC,CASSPAGIQSYEQFF
14,TRBV28,TRBJ1-1,-,TRBD1,TGTGCCAGCACCCCAGGGGGATCCGGACCAAAAGCTTTCTTT,CASTPGGSGPKAFF
18,TRBV6-1,TRBJ2-3,-,TRBD2,TGTGCCAGCAGTGAAGGGGGGACTAGCGGGTTTAGGTCAGATACGCAGTATTTT,CASSEGGTSGFRSDTQYF
12,TRBV30,TRBJ2-7,few,-,TGTGCCTGGTCAAGGGGTCCCTACGAGCAGTACTTC,CAWSRGPYEQYF
13,TRBV28,TRBJ1-2,-,TRBD1,TGTGCCAGCAGTTCAGGACAGGGGTATGGCTACACCTTC,CASSSGQGYGYTF
14,TRBV28,TRBJ1-5,-,TRBD1,TGTGCCAGCAGCTCGGGACAGGGAGATCAGCCCCAGCATTTT,CASSSGQGDQPQHF
13,TRBV28,TRBJ1-2,-,-,TGTGCCAGCGGAGGGAATAACCTTAAAAGCTACACCTTC,CASGGNNLKSYTF
13,TRBV6-5,TRBJ2-2,few,-,TGTGCCTCAACTCGGGATGTGTCCGGGGAGCTGTTTTTT,CASTRDVSGELFF
15,TRBV28,TRBJ2-3,-,-,TGTGCCAGCAGTTTGGGGCGGGGCCCCACAGATACGCAGTATTTT,CASSLGRGPTDTQYF
15,TRBV7-8,TRBJ2-7,-,-,TGTGCCAGCAGCCATGGGGAGTTTCTCCCCTACGAGCAGTACTTC,CASSHGEFLPYEQYF
15,TRBV30,TRBJ1-6,-,TRBD1,TGTGCCTACTCCAGGGGGCAGCTGAGGAATTCACCCCTCCACTTT,CAYSRGQLRNSPLHF
17,TRBV28,TRBJ2-3,-,TRBD2,TGTGCCAGCAGCCCTTATGGACTAGCAGAGGGAGTAGATACGCAGTATTTT,CASSPYGLAEGVDTQYF
13,TRBV2,TRBJ1-6,-,-,TGTGCCAGCAAGGTCGGGGTTGGTTCACCCCTCCACTTT,CASKVGVGSPLHF